This TCR beta chain originates from a study of blood T cells in healthy people across ages. Worth noting for this clonotype: Antigen: not known.

With a J-beta primer mix and a sample-barcoded 5' primer, a second PCR ran roughly 7 to 11 cycles. Per-sample output comprised a minimum of 2.5 million paired-end reads containing CDR3. One entry per CDR3 protein, called by TCRdb with MiXCR from the 5' RACE reads. This table has around 940,000 distinct CDR3 sequences, around 54% appearing once. There are 14 residues in the CDR3. Trimming cost V 3 bases and J 7 bases, with 16 bases left between them. Per germline, CDR1 DFQATT and CDR2 SNEGSKA (reference sequence). Findings and limits, study-wide: Naive T cell percentage showed a strong correlation with TCR beta diversity.

This chain uses TRBV20-1 with TRBJ2-1, with D uncertain. Specimen: blood. This sequence originates from a woman aged 55-69 years in good health. This CDR3 reads CSASGLVKFNEQFF. As DNA, the CDR3 is TGCAGTGCTAGTGGGCTAGTAAAGTTTAATGAGCAGTTCTTC.